A selection of T cell receptor beta chains follows, all from one sample in a study of blood T cell repertoires in COVID-19. This table comes from immunoSEQ multiplex PCR, and its TCRdb copy is limited to in-frame clones, with some not included. The sample records about 360,000 clones, more than 85% being singletons. Sequenced input: peripheral blood. These receptor sequences come from a human donor in a cohort sampled during active COVID-19. CDR3s include the opening cysteine and the closing phenylalanine or tryptophan. Each record gives: clone size, CDR3 length, D gene, J gene, V gene, CDR3 protein, CDR3 DNA. A D gene is named only where the DNA matches it firmly. A clone size is listed for some rows: how often the clone was seen (once, few, many), or a class if it is expanded.

size: few; length: 14; D: TRBD1; J: TRBJ1-1; V: TRBV5-1; CDR3: CASSLWGTDTEAFF; DNA: TGCGCCAGCAGCTTGTGGGGGACAGACACTGAAGCTTTCTTT
size: -; length: 14; D: TRBD2; J: TRBJ2-3; V: TRBV7-3; CDR3: CASSGREGQDTQYF; DNA: TGTGCCAGCAGCGGGCGGGAGGGCCAGGATACGCAGTATTTT
size: -; length: 17; D: -; J: TRBJ1-2; V: TRBV2; CDR3: CASSDSVPETTNYGYTF; DNA: TGTGCCAGCAGTGATTCGGTTCCCGAGACTACTAACTATGGCTACACCTTC
size: -; length: 13; D: -; J: TRBJ1-1; V: TRBV6-1; CDR3: CASSLQGTTEAFF; DNA: TGTGCCAGCAGCCTCCAGGGGACCACTGAAGCTTTCTTT
size: many; length: 15; D: -; J: TRBJ2-2; V: TRBV4-1; CDR3: CASSQPWGDTGELFF; DNA: TGCGCCAGCAGCCAACCATGGGGCGACACCGGGGAGCTGTTTTTT
size: -; length: 14; D: -; J: TRBJ1-1; V: TRBV18; CDR3: CASSSGNLNTEAFF; DNA: TGTGCCAGCTCTTCAGGAAACCTGAACACTGAAGCTTTCTTT
size: once; length: 16; D: -; J: TRBJ1-1; V: TRBV7-9; CDR3: CASSLLAGYRTGEAFF; DNA: TGTGCCAGCAGCTTACTGGCAGGGTACCGCACAGGTGAAGCTTTCTTT
size: few; length: 13; D: -; J: TRBJ2-1; V: TRBV2; CDR3: CASKAGKSNEQFF; DNA: TGTGCCAGCAAGGCGGGAAAATCAAATGAGCAGTTCTTC
size: once; length: 16; D: TRBD2; J: TRBJ2-5; V: TRBV2; CDR3: CASSEPPSGGAETQYF; DNA: TGTGCCAGCAGTGAACCTCCCAGCGGGGGGGCGGAGACCCAGTACTTC
size: once; length: 16; D: TRBD1; J: TRBJ2-7; V: TRBV9; CDR3: CASSGGTWGTGSEQYF; DNA: TGTGCCAGCAGCGGAGGCACGTGGGGGACAGGGTCCGAGCAGTACTTC
size: once; length: 15; D: -; J: TRBJ2-7; V: TRBV9; CDR3: CASSVAPGSEGEQYF; DNA: TGTGCCAGCAGCGTAGCCCCCGGGAGCGAGGGCGAGCAGTACTTC